The source of this T cell receptor beta chain is a study of shared clonotypes between healthy human individuals. Whole-study findings and limits: The study generally estimated greater richness for naive than memory subsets.

Repertoires were generated with immunoSEQ multiplex PCR, while TCRdb's copy carries only in-frame clones and drops some. Here the sample spans millions of clones, just over 90% being singletons. Germline trimming cut 6 bases from V and 5 bases from J; bases unmatched to any gene: 10. The germline V gene has CDR1 SGHTA and CDR2 FQGNSA. The length of the CDR3 is 15 residues. Regarding this clone: Its target is unknown.

The TCR originated in a man between 18 and 35 years old in good health. Sequenced input: naive CD4+ T cells sorted from blood. As for subset: CD45RA+ positively selected. This sequence joins TRBV7-2 and TRBJ2-7; 10 positions match TRBD2. The CDR3 protein is CASRPDASGRDEQYF. The CDR3 DNA follows: TGTGCCAGCAGGCCAGACGCCAGCGGGAGGGACGAGCAGTACTTC.